The 13 T cell receptor beta chains in this list originate from one sample, sequenced in a study of blood T cells in healthy people across ages (dated by TCRdb to about 2015). To prepare the library, 5' RACE was applied. TCRdb records Illumina HiSeq 2500 as the sequencer. A second PCR of about 7 to 12 cycles was run with a J-beta primer mix and a sample-barcoded 5' primer. The raw public data were reprocessed by TCRdb itself: fastp quality trimming at Q25, MiXCR clonotype calling, in-frame beta chains only. Every distinct CDR3 protein forms one entry, paired with its most common genes and DNA. The sample profile shows some 760,000 distinct CDR3 sequences; just under 25% of them were found once. The ten largest make up 3% to 4% of the sample. This sample was shared with a second study, whose subject was T cells of mothers and their children.

Input material: blood. Receptors originate from a boy between 10 and 17 years old in good health.

Concerning this clonotype itself: This clone may be a read error of a much larger clone one base away. CDR3 bases: TGTGCCAGCAGTTACAACGAGCAGTACTTC. This sequence encodes CASSYNEQYF. The rearrangement uses TRBV6-5 and TRBJ2-7; D is unclear. The V gene's germline CDR1 is MNHEY and CDR2 SVGAGI. The CDR3 extends over 10 amino acids. V was cut by 2 bases and J by 5 bases, with 1 base left in between.

The gene calls are TRBV12-3 or TRBV12-4 and TRBJ2-4; TRBD2 is a possible D gene (7 bases). V was clipped by 4 bases and J by 9 bases, with 13 bases between them. The length of the CDR3 is 13 residues. The CDR3 DNA follows: TGTGCCAGCAGTTCGACAGGCGGGGGCATTCAGTACTTC. Its translation: CASSSTGGGIQYF.

The rearrangement joins TRBV4-3 to TRBJ1-6; the D gene is possibly TRBD1 (5 bases). This CDR3 comprises 17 residues. CDR1 and CDR2 from the germline V gene are LGHNA and YSLEER. V gave up 0 bases and J gave up 5 bases, with 14 bases separating them. The chain's CDR3 is CASSQDYGTDNNSPLHF. The CDR3 nucleotides read TGCGCCAGCAGCCAAGATTATGGGACGGACAATAATTCACCCCTCCACTTT.

The chain has TRBV6-6 and TRBJ2-5, with 8 bases identical to TRBD1. The J call is uncertain, as TRBJ2-7 better fits the DNA end. The CDR3 is 13 amino acids. Looked up from germline, CDR1 is MNHNY and CDR2 is SVGAGI (reference sequence). CDR3 DNA sequence: TGTGCCAGCAGTTACTCGACAGGGGACGAGCAGTACTTC. It yields the protein CASSYSTGDEQYF.

J is TRBJ1-2 and V is TRBV29-1; D possibly corresponds to TRBD1 (5 bases). Trimming took 2 bases from V and 6 from J, leaving 7 bases between them. The CDR3 is 11 residues long. Looked up from germline, CDR1 is SQVTM and CDR2 is ANQGSEA. CDR3 sequence (DNA): TGCAGCGTTGAACGAGGGGATGGCTACACCTTC. It is translated as CSVERGDGYTF.

The chain uses TRBV14 and TRBJ2-1; no clear D. The V gene's germline CDR1 is SGHDN and CDR2 FVKESK. CDR3 length equals 18 residues. V lost 2 bases to trimming and J lost 0 bases, with 17 bases between them. In DNA, the CDR3 is TGTGCCAGCAGCCAAAGGGCAAGGGCCGTTCTCTCCTACAATGAGCAGTTCTTC. It translates to CASSQRARAVLSYNEQFF.

This clonotype was seen once. The chain is built from TRBV7-9 and TRBJ1-4; D might be TRBD1 (5 bases). V lost 5 bases, J lost 7 bases, and 17 bases lay in between. This CDR3 is built from 15 residues. Germline assignment: CDR1 SEHNR and CDR2 FQNEAQ (reference sequence). CDR3 nucleotide sequence: TGTGCCAGCAGCACAGACGGGGGTTCTCGTGAAAAACTGTTTTTT. It encodes CASSTDGGSREKLFF. The complete variable domain, with remaining parts taken from reference TRBV7-9 and TRBJ1-4, reads DTGVSQNPRHKITKRGQNVTFRCDPISEHNRLYWYRQTLGQGPEFLTYFQNEAQLEKSRLLSDRFSAERPKGSFSTLEIQRTEQGDSAMYLCASSTDGGSREKLFFGSGTQLSVL.

The CDR3 bases are TGTGCCAGCAGCTACTCGGTATCCTACGAGCAGTACTTC. This sequence encodes CASSYSVSYEQYF. V gene TRBV7-9 combines with J gene TRBJ2-5; D is ambiguous. The J call is uncertain, as TRBJ2-7 better fits the DNA end. Per the germline V gene, CDR1 is SEHNR and CDR2 is FQNEAQ (reference sequence). The CDR3 covers 13 residues.

The sample holds a few counts of this clonotype. The genes are TRBV20-1 and TRBJ1-1, with TRBD1 matching over 10 bases. Germline CDR1 is DFQATT and CDR2 is SNEGSKA (reference sequence). V shed 1 base and J 1 base; nucleotides not matched to a gene: 6. The CDR3 is made up of 16 amino acids. CDR3: CSARGETGGENTEAFF. The CDR3 DNA sequence: TGCAGTGCTAGAGGGGAGACAGGGGGCGAGAACACTGAAGCTTTCTTT.

The chain is built from TRBV20-1 and TRBJ2-7; a possible D gene is TRBD1 (5 bases). Germline V gives CDR1 DFQATT, CDR2 SNEGSKA (reference sequence). Trimming left V 6 bases short and J 3 bases short, with 18 bases between. The length of the CDR3 is 14 residues. CDR3 protein: CSALVGHRNYEQYF. The CDR3 nucleotides read TGCAGTGCCCTAGTAGGACATAGGAACTACGAGCAGTACTTC.

The V and J genes are TRBV7-9 and TRBJ2-7; D is unclear. Germline-derived CDR1 and CDR2 are SEHNR and FQNEAQ (reference sequence). This CDR3 is built from 13 residues. The germline V and J ends were trimmed by 2 bases and 5 bases, with 10 bases remaining between them. The CDR3 region is CASSLSEVDEQYF. CDR3 coding DNA: TGTGCCAGCAGCTTATCCGAGGTCGACGAGCAGTACTTC. The full variable domain, completed using reference TRBV7-9 and TRBJ2-7, is DTGVSQNPRHKITKRGQNVTFRCDPISEHNRLYWYRQTLGQGPEFLTYFQNEAQLEKSRLLSDRFSAERPKGSFSTLEIQRTEQGDSAMYLCASSLSEVDEQYFGPGTRLTVT.

This chain connects TRBV19 to TRBJ1-2; D call uncertain. This CDR3 spans 15 amino acids. Germline V gene lookup returns CDR1 LNHDA and CDR2 SQIVND (reference sequence). Trimming took 3 bases from V and 8 from J, leaving 19 bases between them. CDR3 coding DNA: TGTGCCAGTAGTATTAGCGCGGGATCCAGCGACGGCTACACCTTC. Its protein product is CASSISAGSSDGYTF.

The J gene is TRBJ1-6, the V gene TRBV9; D might be TRBD1 (5 bases). The germline V gene has CDR1 SGDLS and CDR2 YYNGEE. V was cut by 0 bases and J by 7 bases, with 11 bases left in between. The CDR3 is 15 amino acids. CDR3 residues: CASSVVGTENSPLHF. The CDR3 DNA sequence: TGTGCCAGCAGCGTAGTTGGGACGGAGAATTCACCCCTCCACTTT.